This passage covers 24 T cell receptor beta chains from one sample sequenced in a study of shared clonotypes between healthy human individuals. Repertoires were generated with immunoSEQ multiplex PCR, while TCRdb's copy carries only in-frame clones and drops some. The sample has approximately 500,000 clones, 90% to 96% seen once. Material: naive CD4+ T cells sorted from blood. This sample's subset: CD45RA+ positively selected. Every receptor here comes from a woman aged 30 to 39 in good health.

J is TRBJ2-2 and V is TRBV11-1, with 7 bases matching TRBD2. The germline CDR1 and CDR2 sequences are SGHAT and FQDESV (reference sequence). V shed 3 bases, J shed 5 bases, and the junction held 18 bases outside the gene matches. The CDR3 covers 19 residues. In DNA form, the CDR3 reads TGTGCCAGCAGCTTGGGATTCGAGAAGCGGGGTGAAGGGACCGGGGAGCTGTTTTTT. Translated: CASSLGFEKRGEGTGELFF.

The chain uses TRBV5-1 and TRBJ1-4, with D perhaps TRBD1 (6 bases). The V gene's germline CDR1 is SGHRS and CDR2 YFSETQ. V lost 2 bases to trimming and J lost 4 bases, with 12 bases between them. The CDR3 runs 15 residues. CDR3 in amino acids: CASSFGGHYNEKLFF. The CDR3, as DNA: TGCGCCAGCAGCTTTGGGGGACACTATAATGAAAAACTGTTTTTT.

The chain links TRBV5-1 to TRBJ2-5; D call uncertain. The CDR3 length is 12 residues. The germline CDR1 and CDR2 sequences are SGHRS and YFSETQ. Trimming shortened V by 4 bases and J by 0 bases, and 4 bases separated the two germline ends. DNA for the CDR3: TGCGCCAGCAGCGCACACCAAGAGACCCAGTACTTC. Residues: CASSAHQETQYF.

This chain joins TRBV6-5 and TRBJ2-7; 8 bases match TRBD1. CDR3 size: 13 residues. V trimming: 5 bases; J trimming: 2 bases; junction bases outside the gene matches: 2. Germline V gene data show CDR1 as MNHEY and CDR2 as SVGAGI. CDR3 sequence: CASSKQGAYEQYF. CDR3 DNA: TGTGCCAGCAGTAAACAGGGGGCCTACGAGCAGTACTTC.

The V call is TRBV27, the J call TRBJ1-4, with 10 bases fitting TRBD1. Germline assignment: CDR1 MNHEY and CDR2 SMNVEV (reference sequence). This CDR3 is 21 amino acids long. Trimming took 3 bases from V and 0 from J; bases not matched to a gene: 16. CDR3 coding DNA: TGTGCCAGCAGTTTCCCTCCGCCGACAGGGGGCCCAATTGCAACTAATGAAAAACTGTTTTTT. It translates to CASSFPPPTGGPIATNEKLFF.

The rearrangement uses TRBV27 and TRBJ1-4, with D possibly matching TRBD1 (6 bases). Between the trimmed V and J ends, which lost 9 bases and 7 bases, there was a span of 18 bases. Germline CDR1 MNHEY, CDR2 SMNVEV (reference sequence). This CDR3 is 14 amino acids long. CDR3 sequence: CASKNTGKGEKLFF. CDR3 nucleotide sequence: TGTGCCAGTAAGAACACAGGGAAGGGTGAAAAACTGTTTTTT.

The table lists this clone with a count of one. V gene TRBV28 combines with J gene TRBJ2-7, with unresolved D. CDR1 and CDR2 (germline): MDHEN, SYDVKM. Trimming pared 7 bases from V and 1 base from J, leaving 14 bases between. The CDR3 is 14 amino acids. CDR3 amino acids: CASMTGSGSYEQYF. The CDR3 nucleotides read TGTGCCAGCATGACGGGTTCTGGGTCCTACGAGCAGTACTTC.

The chain uses TRBV10-2 and TRBJ2-1, with no clear D. This CDR3 has 17 amino acids. V dropped 4 bases and J dropped 6 bases, with 22 bases sitting between them. Germline V gives CDR1 WSHSY, CDR2 SAAADI. This chain's CDR3 is CASSGGSGLDSRNEQFF. The CDR3 DNA reads as TGCGCCAGCAGTGGGGGTTCTGGCCTAGATTCTCGCAATGAGCAGTTCTTC.

The rearrangement joins TRBV5-1 to TRBJ1-2; TRBD1 matches at 7 bases. Germline lookup yields CDR1 SGHRS and CDR2 YFSETQ. The V and J ends lost 0 bases and 6 bases, in that order; junction bases with no gene match: 8. CDR3 length: 15 amino acids. The CDR3 DNA reads TGCGCCAGCAGCTTGGGGCCGAGACAGGGTGATGGCTACACCTTC. Amino acid sequence: CASSLGPRQGDGYTF. The full variable domain, completed using reference TRBV5-1 and TRBJ1-2, is KAGVTQTPRYLIKTRGQQVTLSCSPISGHRSVSWYQQTPGQGLQFLFEYFSETQRNKGNFPGRFSGRQFSNSRSEMNVSTLELGDSALYLCASSLGPRQGDGYTFGSGTRLTVV.

The rearrangement links TRBV5-1 to TRBJ1-1; possible D gene TRBD1, 5 bases. The CDR3 totals 14 residues. Germline V gene lookup returns CDR1 SGHRS and CDR2 YFSETQ. V lost 6 bases to trimming and J lost 4 bases, with 16 bases between them. The CDR3 bases are TGCGCCAGCACCAATACGGCAGGGCCCACTGAAGCTTTCTTT. Translating gives CASTNTAGPTEAFF.

This CDR3 is CASSPRTDNEQFF. The DNA of the CDR3 is TGTGCCAGCTCACCACGAACCGACAATGAGCAGTTCTTC. The chain is built from TRBV18 and TRBJ2-1; D remains unclear. CDR3 length equals 13 residues. The germline V and J ends were trimmed by 1 base and 5 bases, with 6 bases remaining between them. The germline gives CDR1 KGHSH, CDR2 LQKENI.

The genes are TRBV2 and TRBJ1-1; D gene ambiguous. The CDR3 extends over 14 amino acids. Germline lookup yields CDR1 SNHLY and CDR2 FYNNEI. V was clipped by 3 bases and J by 1 base, with 9 bases between them. In DNA, the CDR3 is TGTGCCAGCAGTGAGTTACAGAGGAACACTGAAGCTTTCTTT. Protein product: CASSELQRNTEAFF.

The genes are TRBV7-2 and TRBJ1-1; D remains ambiguous. CDR3 length: 14 amino acids. V gave up 5 bases and J gave up 3 bases, with 13 bases separating them. Germline V lookup: CDR1 SGHTA, CDR2 FQGNSA. The CDR3 DNA is TGTGCCAGCAGCCTTATCACAAGGGACACTGAAGCTTTCTTT. Translation gives CASSLITRDTEAFF.

In its sample, this clone was seen a few times. The rearrangement uses TRBV6-1 and TRBJ2-7; D may be TRBD2 (5 bases). The CDR3 is 13 residues long. V lost 1 base and J lost 6, with 10 bases in between. Germline V lookup: CDR1 MNHNS, CDR2 SASEGT. DNA for the CDR3: TGTGCCAGCAGTGAAGGATTGAGGGTCGAGCAGTACTTC. As protein: CASSEGLRVEQYF.

The chain recombines TRBV28 with TRBJ2-5; TRBD2 agrees at 8 bases. With the DNA end fitting TRBJ2-7 better, the J assignment may be wrong. This CDR3 is built from 15 residues. Germline V CDR1 and CDR2: MDHEN, SYDVKM. The CDR3 reads CASSLPGLGSYEQYF. The CDR3 DNA follows: TGTGCCAGCAGTCTCCCGGGACTAGGCTCCTACGAGCAGTACTTC.

This clone was recorded once. V gene TRBV18 combines with J gene TRBJ2-5; the D gene is possibly TRBD2 (6 bases). This CDR3 is 14 amino acids long. Trimming stripped 4 bases from V and 5 bases from J, with 14 bases between. Germline lookup yields CDR1 KGHSH and CDR2 LQKENI. In DNA, the CDR3 is TGTGCCAGCTCACAACTACGTCTAGCGGAGACCCAGTACTTC. Amino acid sequence: CASSQLRLAETQYF.

The chain has TRBV19 and TRBJ2-2; D is perhaps TRBD1 (6 bases). The CDR3 is made up of 17 amino acids. The germline gives CDR1 LNHDA, CDR2 SQIVND (reference sequence). The V gene lost 4 bases and the J gene lost 1 base, with 16 bases spanning the gap. CDR3 amino acids: CASSTLPGQKNTGELFF. The CDR3 coding sequence is TGTGCCAGTAGTACCCTCCCGGGACAAAAGAACACCGGGGAGCTGTTTTTT.

The rearrangement joins TRBV4-1 to TRBJ1-1; tentative D call: TRBD1 (6 bases). The V end was cut by 1 base, the J end by 1 base, with 16 bases between. The length of the CDR3 is 17 residues. Germline V gene data show CDR1 as MGHRA and CDR2 as YSYEKL. CDR3 nucleotides: TGCGCCAGCAGCCAAGGGAGGGGGTTTAGGAAGAACACTGAAGCTTTCTTT. It translates to CASSQGRGFRKNTEAFF.

This rearrangement joins TRBV28 to TRBJ2-2; 10 bases match TRBD2. V trimming: 5 bases; J trimming: 7 bases; junction bases outside the gene matches: 13. Germline-derived CDR1 and CDR2 are MDHEN and SYDVKM. CDR3 size: 17 residues. CDR3 DNA: TGTGCCAGCAGTACCTTATCAAGCGGGAGGGCCGGCGGGGAGCTGTTTTTT. Protein product: CASSTLSSGRAGGELFF.

The J gene is TRBJ1-1, the V gene TRBV5-1; 8 bases are shared with TRBD1. Germline values: CDR1 SGHRS, CDR2 YFSETQ. V was pared by 6 bases and J by 4 bases, with 2 bases of the junction left unmatched. The CDR3 runs to 12 residues. The CDR3 sequence: CASTGQGTEAFF. Written as DNA, the CDR3 is TGCGCCAGCACCGGACAGGGCACTGAAGCTTTCTTT.

This sequence joins TRBV29-1 and TRBJ1-1, with D hard to call. Germline V gives CDR1 SQVTM, CDR2 ANQGSEA. This CDR3 is built from 13 residues. V lost 6 bases and J lost 3, with 14 bases in between. Written as DNA, the CDR3 is TGCAGCGTCAAGGCCGTGAGGGACACTGAAGCTTTCTTT. It is translated as CSVKAVRDTEAFF.

The V gene is TRBV5-5, the J gene TRBJ1-1, with no clear D. Between the trimmed V and J ends, which lost 0 bases and 0 bases, there was a span of 6 bases. Germline values: CDR1 SGHKS, CDR2 YYEKEE (reference sequence). The CDR3 has 14 residues. The CDR3, as DNA: TGTGCCAGCAGCTTGGGTCCCATGAACACTGAAGCTTTCTTT. Translation gives CASSLGPMNTEAFF.

V gene TRBV15 combines with J gene TRBJ2-1; 12 bases match TRBD2. With V trimmed by 4 bases and J by 9 bases, 7 bases remained unmatched. The germline gives CDR1 LNHNV, CDR2 YYDKDF (reference sequence). The CDR3 length is 15 residues. As DNA, the CDR3 is TGTGCCACCAGCATCAGACTAGCGGGAGAGGCTGAGCAGTTCTTC. Translating it yields CATSIRLAGEAEQFF.

This chain links TRBV19 with TRBJ2-7, with TRBD2 identical over 13 bases. The CDR3 has 15 residues. CDR1 and CDR2 from the germline V gene are LNHDA and SQIVND (reference sequence). The J segment lost 2 bases and the V segment lost 6 bases, leaving 4 bases of the junction unmatched. This CDR3 is CASRQGTSGAYEQYF. DNA of the CDR3: TGTGCCAGTAGACAAGGGACTAGCGGGGCCTACGAGCAGTACTTC.